One sample yielded the 30 T cell receptor beta chains listed below, sequenced in a study of CD8+ T cells in alopecia areata. After isolation, RNA underwent reverse transcription to generate cDNA as the sequencing template. Clones were read by immunoSEQ multiplex PCR, and TCRdb kept only the in-frame ones, dropping some. This sample has some 200,000 clones, with roughly three fifths found just once. Sequenced: CD8+ T cells sorted from blood. The receptor source for this set is a human donor in good health.

The V call is TRBV4-1, the J call TRBJ2-3, with D possibly TRBD1 on 5 matching bases. V lost 0 bases and J 4 bases, leaving 8 bases between the germline ends. CDR1 is MGHRA, CDR2 YSYEKL, per germline. The CDR3 spans 14 residues. Here the CDR3 reads CASSQEGLADTQYF. Written as DNA, the CDR3 is TGCGCCAGCAGCCAAGAGGGGCTAGCAGATACGCAGTATTTT.

The chain joins TRBV28 to TRBJ2-3, with unresolved D. Germline CDR1 is MDHEN and CDR2 is SYDVKM. Trimming removed 3 bases at V and 6 bases at J, with 7 bases between. The CDR3 runs to 12 residues. This chain's CDR3 is CASSLVWDTQYF. In DNA, the CDR3 is TGTGCCAGCAGTTTGGTCTGGGATACGCAGTATTTT.

V is TRBV29-1 and J is TRBJ1-1; 7 bases fit TRBD1. V lost 6 bases and J lost 3; bases outside the gene matches: 13. This CDR3 has 15 amino acids. Per the germline V gene, CDR1 is SQVTM and CDR2 is ANQGSEA. CDR3 bases: TGCAGCGTCGACGGGACCGCCCAGGGGGACACTGAAGCTTTCTTT. This encodes CSVDGTAQGDTEAFF.

This chain uses TRBV4-1 with TRBJ1-5; D is possibly TRBD1 (5 bases). CDR3 length equals 14 residues. Germline values: CDR1 MGHRA, CDR2 YSYEKL. V was trimmed by 2 bases and J by 7 bases, leaving 12 bases between them. CDR3 amino acids: CASSQMGGGQPQHF. CDR3 coding DNA: TGCGCCAGCAGCCAAATGGGGGGTGGCCAGCCCCAGCATTTT.

The rearrangement joins TRBV4-1 to TRBJ2-7; D might be TRBD1 (6 bases). CDR3 length equals 14 residues. CDR1 and CDR2 (germline): MGHRA, YSYEKL. Trimming took off 4 bases at V and 9 bases at J, with 19 bases between the two ends. The CDR3 DNA follows: TGCGCCAGCAGCCCCCCAGATCAGGGGACGGGGCAGTACTTC. This translates into CASSPPDQGTGQYF.

This clone was observed a handful of times. The chain links TRBV7-8 to TRBJ1-1; D perhaps matches TRBD1 (6 bases). Germline CDR1 SGHVS, CDR2 FQNEAQ. The V and J ends lost 5 bases and 0 bases respectively, with 16 bases between them. The CDR3 is made up of 16 amino acids. The CDR3: CASSAPQGLVNTEAFF. In nucleotides, the CDR3 is TGTGCCAGCAGCGCCCCACAGGGCCTTGTGAACACTGAAGCTTTCTTT. The whole variable domain, filled in from reference TRBV7-8 and TRBJ1-1, reads GAGVSQSPRYKVAKRGQDVALRCDPISGHVSLFWYQQALGQGPEFLTYFQNEAQLDKSGLPSDRFFAERPEGSVSTLKIQRTQQEDSAVYLCASSAPQGLVNTEAFFGQGTRLTVV.

This clone was counted a few times. The J gene is TRBJ2-4, the V gene TRBV20-1; 7 bases line up with TRBD1. The germline gives CDR1 DFQATT, CDR2 SNEGSKA (reference sequence). Losses at the gene ends were 6 bases for V and 7 bases for J; bases not matched to a gene: 3. CDR3 size: 11 residues. This CDR3 is CSALQGNIQYF. The CDR3 DNA is TGCAGTGCGTTACAGGGGAACATTCAGTACTTC.

The J gene is TRBJ2-7, the V gene TRBV11-2; tentative D call: TRBD2 (5 bases). The ends were cut back, 5 bases at V and 3 bases at J, with 14 bases in the middle. CDR3 length: 14 residues. Germline values: CDR1 SGHAT, CDR2 FQNNGV. The DNA for the CDR3 is TGTGCCAGCAGCCCTAGGAACCGGGACTACGAGCAGTACTTC. Translated: CASSPRNRDYEQYF.

The chain recombines TRBV29-1 with TRBJ2-1; the D is unclear. CDR3 length equals 17 residues. CDR1 and CDR2 from the germline V gene are SQVTM and ANQGSEA. V dropped 1 base and J dropped 2 bases, with 18 bases sitting between them. CDR3 residues: CSVEGSETSGAYNEQFF. The CDR3 DNA is TGCAGCGTTGAAGGTTCAGAAACTTCAGGAGCCTACAATGAGCAGTTCTTC.

The chain links TRBV7-8 to TRBJ2-7; D uncertain. The CDR3 is made up of 14 amino acids. Germline CDR1 reads SGHVS; CDR2 reads FQNEAQ. V lost 2 bases, J lost 0 bases, and 8 bases lay in between. CDR3 in amino acids: CASSLSHSSYEQYF. CDR3 coding DNA: TGTGCCAGCAGCTTATCTCATAGCTCCTACGAGCAGTACTTC. Filled out from reference TRBV7-8 and TRBJ2-7, the complete variable domain reads GAGVSQSPRYKVAKRGQDVALRCDPISGHVSLFWYQQALGQGPEFLTYFQNEAQLDKSGLPSDRFFAERPEGSVSTLKIQRTQQEDSAVYLCASSLSHSSYEQYFGPGTRLTVT.

As to this clone: Other DNA sequences in the same sample also yield this CDR3. This chain uses TRBV7-2 with TRBJ2-7; unclear D gene. Germline CDR1 and CDR2: SGHTA and FQGNSA. The CDR3 has 11 amino acids. Trimming removed 3 bases from V and 4 bases from J, with 4 bases in between. The CDR3, as DNA: TGTGCCAGCAGCTTTTCTTACGAGCAGTACTTC. Protein sequence: CASSFSYEQYF.

The rearrangement links TRBV7-6 to TRBJ1-4; D unclear. The CDR3 is 15 residues long. V was clipped by 2 bases and J by 3 bases, with 10 bases between them. CDR1 is SGHVS, CDR2 FNYEAQ, per germline. The CDR3 DNA reads TGTGCCAGCAGCTTAATGTCAGGTGCTAATGAAAAACTGTTTTTT. It codes for CASSLMSGANEKLFF. Filled out from reference TRBV7-6 and TRBJ1-4, the complete variable domain reads GAGVSQSPRYKVTKRGQDVALRCDPISGHVSLYWYRQALGQGPEFLTYFNYEAQQDKSGLPNDRFSAERPEGSISTLTIQRTEQRDSAMYRCASSLMSGANEKLFFGSGTQLSVL.

The chain carries TRBV4-1 and TRBJ1-2; TRBD1 matches 9 bases. The V gene's germline CDR1 is MGHRA and CDR2 YSYEKL. The J segment lost 3 bases and the V segment lost 3 bases, leaving 5 bases of the junction unmatched. This CDR3 is 15 amino acids long. The DNA for the CDR3 is TGCGCCAGCAGCCATACAGGGGGCGCGTACTATGGCTACACCTTC. Its protein product is CASSHTGGAYYGYTF.

The genes are TRBV15 and TRBJ2-2, with TRBD2 matching 9 bases. The CDR3 extends over 17 amino acids. Germline V gene data show CDR1 as LNHNV and CDR2 as YYDKDF (reference sequence). V was clipped by 0 bases and J by 6 bases; unmatched bases: 8. CDR3 DNA sequence: TGTGCCACCAGCAGAGATTGGGCTAGCGGGGAGTCCGGGGAGCTGTTTTTT. Translation gives CATSRDWASGESGELFF.

The rearrangement uses TRBV7-9 and TRBJ1-5, with D unclear. Germline V gene sequence: CDR1 SEHNR, CDR2 FQNEAQ (reference sequence). V was clipped by 0 bases and J by 4 bases, with 10 bases between them. The CDR3 covers 15 residues. CDR3 loop: CASSLAGSMNQPQHF. The CDR3 DNA reads TGTGCCAGCAGCTTAGCCGGGTCTATGAATCAGCCCCAGCATTTT.

The chain carries TRBV11-2 and TRBJ2-2; D possibly corresponds to TRBD1 (5 bases). The CDR3 consists of 13 residues. The germline V and J ends were trimmed by 11 bases and 8 bases, with 18 bases remaining between them. Per the germline V gene, CDR1 is SGHAT and CDR2 is FQNNGV. DNA for the CDR3: TGTGCCTTTGACAGTTTCCCCGAAGGGGAGCTGTTTTTT. Translated, it gives CAFDSFPEGELFF.

This clone was seen more than once but under ten times. The gene calls are TRBV5-1 and TRBJ2-3; 9 nucleotides agree with TRBD1. The CDR3 runs to 16 residues. Germline V gene lookup returns CDR1 SGHRS and CDR2 YFSETQ. V trimming: 4 bases; J trimming: 2 bases; junction bases outside the gene matches: 8. CDR3 DNA: TGCGCCAGCAGCCTTCGGACAGGGGTGGTCACAGATACGCAGTATTTT. As protein: CASSLRTGVVTDTQYF.

This clone was recorded only once. The V and J genes are TRBV4-1 and TRBJ1-2; possible D gene TRBD1, 6 bases. CDR1 MGHRA and CDR2 YSYEKL come from the germline V gene. This CDR3 is 16 amino acids long. V dropped 3 bases and J dropped 7 bases, with 21 bases sitting between them. CDR3 DNA: TGCGCCAGCAGCCACCCGAGGGAGGGGGTTCTGCGTGGCTACACCTTC. Protein product: CASSHPREGVLRGYTF.

The chain links TRBV5-1 to TRBJ1-1, with TRBD1 as a possible D gene (5 bases). V was trimmed by 4 bases and J by 6 bases, leaving 16 bases between them. Germline CDR1 SGHRS, CDR2 YFSETQ. The CDR3 spans 14 residues. CDR3 sequence reads: CASSLGAGRPEAFF. For the CDR3, the DNA is TGCGCCAGCAGCCTGGGCGCAGGGCGGCCTGAAGCTTTCTTT.

The chain recombines TRBV7-9 with TRBJ1-5; no reliable D call. The CDR3 covers 13 residues. Deletions cut 5 bases from V and 0 bases from J, with 5 bases between. Looked up from germline, CDR1 is SEHNR and CDR2 is FQNEAQ (reference sequence). For the CDR3, the DNA is TGTGCCAGCAGCATTTCTAGCAATCAGCCCCAGCATTTT. Translation gives CASSISSNQPQHF.

The chain employs TRBV13 and TRBJ2-1; D gene ambiguous. CDR3 length: 11 amino acids. V shed 3 bases and J shed 15 bases, with 12 bases lying between them. Germline-derived CDR1 and CDR2 are PRHDT and FYEKMQ (reference sequence). CDR3 nucleotides: TGTGCCAGCAGCTTGGAGTCCTCCAGGTTCTTC. Its translation: CASSLESSRFF.

The J gene is TRBJ1-4, the V gene TRBV2; D remains unclear. Trimming removed 2 bases at V and 9 bases at J, with 7 bases between. The V gene's germline CDR1 is SNHLY and CDR2 FYNNEI. The CDR3 consists of 12 residues. This CDR3 is CASSENGKKLFF. Here the CDR3 DNA reads TGTGCCAGCAGTGAAAATGGAAAAAAACTGTTTTTT.

This clone appeared a few times. The rearrangement links TRBV7-8 to TRBJ2-7; TRBD1 matches at 7 bases. Per germline, CDR1 SGHVS and CDR2 FQNEAQ. Trimming cost V 4 bases and J 1 base; bases outside gene matches: 7. This CDR3 spans 15 amino acids. The CDR3 DNA follows: TGTGCCAGCAGCTCCGGGACAGCTGTATCCTACGAGCAGTACTTC. Residues: CASSSGTAVSYEQYF.

The V call is TRBV15, the J call TRBJ1-6, with D unclear. Germline CDR1 is LNHNV and CDR2 is YYDKDF (reference sequence). Trimming cost V 3 bases and J 1 base, with 7 bases left between them. This CDR3 spans 15 amino acids. Written as DNA, the CDR3 is TGTGCCACCAGCAGTTCGGGTTCCTATAATTCACCCCTCCACTTT. Amino acid sequence: CATSSSGSYNSPLHF. The variable domain in full, completed from reference TRBV15 and TRBJ1-6, reads DAMVIQNPRYQVTQFGKPVTLSCSQTLNHNVMYWYQQKSSQAPKLLFHYYDKDFNNEADTPDNFQSRRPNTSFCFLDIRSPGLGDTAMYLCATSSSGSYNSPLHFGNGTRLTVT.

The V gene is TRBV6-1, the J gene TRBJ1-6; 7 nucleotides match TRBD1. With V trimmed by 4 bases and J by 9 bases, 12 bases remained unmatched. The germline CDR1 and CDR2 sequences are MNHNS and SASEGT. The CDR3 runs to 16 residues. The chain's CDR3 is CASSVLGDREGSPLHF. The CDR3 bases are TGTGCCAGCAGTGTTCTTGGAGACAGGGAAGGTTCACCCCTCCACTTT.

This clone showed up just a few times. The chain carries TRBV4-1 and TRBJ1-2; the D gene is possibly TRBD1 (6 bases). This CDR3 comprises 16 residues. Trimming left V 3 bases short and J 1 base short, with 15 bases between. In germline, CDR1 is MGHRA, CDR2 YSYEKL. The chain's CDR3 is CASSQGHGNLNYGYTF. The CDR3 DNA is TGCGCCAGCAGCCAGGGACATGGTAATCTTAACTATGGCTACACCTTC.

The gene calls are TRBV25-1 and TRBJ2-3; D is perhaps TRBD1 (7 bases). Germline V gene sequence: CDR1 MGHDK, CDR2 SYGVNS. V was pared by 6 bases and J by 6 bases, with 13 bases between. This CDR3 region has 13 residues. The CDR3 loop is CASRPGGGDTQYF. Written as DNA, the CDR3 is TGTGCCAGCAGGCCCGGAGGGGGCGATACGCAGTATTTT.

Comment on this clone: This same CDR3 is encoded by further DNA sequences in the sample. V is TRBV5-6 and J is TRBJ1-1; no firm D call. CDR3 length: 12 residues. V lost 4 bases, J lost 5 bases, and 9 bases lay in between. The germline V gene has CDR1 SGHDT and CDR2 YYEEEE. The CDR3 reads CASSLVGTEAFF. As DNA, the CDR3 is TGTGCCAGCAGCCTGGTGGGAACTGAAGCTTTCTTT.

In the case of this clone: This sample includes further DNA sequences coding for the same CDR3. The gene calls are TRBV5-6 and TRBJ1-1; D unclear. Trimming took 4 bases from V and 3 from J, leaving 7 bases between them. CDR3 length equals 12 residues. Germline V CDR1 and CDR2: SGHDT, YYEEEE. The DNA of the CDR3 is TGTGCCAGCAGCCTCGGTGACACTGAAGCTTTCTTT. This gives the protein CASSLGDTEAFF.

V gene TRBV29-1 combines with J gene TRBJ1-2; D uncertain. Germline CDR1 reads SQVTM; CDR2 reads ANQGSEA. CDR3 length: 13 amino acids. V lost 4 bases, J lost 4 bases, and 13 bases lay in between. The CDR3 region has the DNA TGCAGCGTTGGAGAACCCTTGGTCTATGGCTACACCTTC. This encodes CSVGEPLVYGYTF.